Below, one TCR beta chain is given with its context. The sample belongs to a study of blood T cell repertoires in COVID-19. Overall study context: The samples span acute and convalescent COVID-19 from the United States, Italy and Spain. The cDNA or gDNA used as material had been derived from T cells, B-cell-depleted T cells, or PBMCs.

V was trimmed by 5 bases and J by 5 bases, leaving 18 bases between them. CDR3 length: 15 residues. CDR1 and CDR2 (germline): LNHDA, SQIVND (reference sequence). Study processing details: It was from reference gene primer amplification that nucleated cell counts were estimated. Sequenced by immunoSEQ multiplex PCR; TCRdb stores in-frame clones only, minus some. Clone size and the V and J calls come from that table; the DNA yielded D and trimming. The sample carries roughly 62,000 clones, roughly 86% recorded once. The chain combines TRBV19 with TRBJ2-5; TRBD2 might be the D (5 bases). Source material: peripheral blood. This TCR was sampled from a man in his 70s with acute or convalescent COVID-19. CDR3 protein: CASSEAAVIQETQYF. CDR3 bases: TGTGCCAGTAGTGAGGCAGCGGTTATACAGGAGACCCAGTACTTC.